Below are 14 T cell receptor beta chains sequenced from a single sample in a study of CD4 T cells in relation to SARS-CoV-2 and coronaviruses. Before the COVID-19 pandemic, during about 2011-2018, CD4+ T cells were taken from unexposed donors. Isolation of CD4+ T cells took place after less than twelve days in culture. Sequencing was performed with immunoSEQ multiplex PCR; in TCRdb, only in-frame clones are kept and a portion is missing. The sample comprises 25,000 to 30,000 clones, 73% of which are singletons, and under 25% rests with the top ten. Their specific antigens are unknown. The sequenced sample was CD4+ T cells from PBMCs, cultured in vitro. Receptors were obtained from a human donor in good health.

The gene calls are TRBV7-9 and TRBJ2-3; D not resolved. Germline V gene sequence: CDR1 SEHNR, CDR2 FQNEAQ (reference sequence). Trimming removed 4 bases at V and 2 bases at J, with 4 bases between. CDR3 size: 12 residues. The CDR3 region is CASSSTTDTQYF. DNA for the CDR3: TGTGCCAGCAGCTCCACCACAGATACGCAGTATTTT.

This chain links TRBV28 with TRBJ1-2, with D uncertain. Germline CDR1 is MDHEN and CDR2 is SYDVKM. This CDR3 region has 12 residues. The ends were cut back, 4 bases at V and 8 bases at J, with 11 bases in the middle. CDR3 in DNA: TGTGCCAGCAGTTCCGAGGTGCGGGGCTACACCTTC. It is translated as CASSSEVRGYTF.

The chain employs TRBV28 and TRBJ2-5, with TRBD2 as a possible D gene (6 bases). The CDR3 spans 15 residues. V lost 7 bases, J lost 0 bases, and 15 bases lay in between. The germline CDR1 and CDR2 sequences are MDHEN and SYDVKM. The CDR3 reads CASTRDFVYQETQYF. The DNA of the CDR3 is TGTGCCAGCACGAGGGACTTCGTATACCAAGAGACCCAGTACTTC.

The genes are TRBV18 and TRBJ2-5; TRBD1 might be the D (6 bases). V lost 3 bases to trimming and J lost 1 base, with 6 bases between them. The germline CDR1 and CDR2 sequences are KGHSH and LQKENI. The CDR3 extends over 13 amino acids. For the CDR3, the DNA is TGTGCCAGCTCACCGGACAGCCAAGAGACCCAGTACTTC. Translated, it gives CASSPDSQETQYF.

This clone was picked up a small number of times. The chain combines TRBV5-1 with TRBJ2-7; no clear D gene. V was pared by 0 bases and J by 5 bases, with 6 bases between. The CDR3 has 12 amino acids. CDR1 and CDR2 from the germline V gene are SGHRS and YFSETQ. The DNA for the CDR3 is TGCGCCAGCAGCTTGGAAGGTCACGAGCAGTACTTC. Amino acids: CASSLEGHEQYF. Combining the CDR3 with reference TRBV5-1 and TRBJ2-7 gives the whole variable domain KAGVTQTPRYLIKTRGQQVTLSCSPISGHRSVSWYQQTPGQGLQFLFEYFSETQRNKGNFPGRFSGRQFSNSRSEMNVSTLELGDSALYLCASSLEGHEQYFGPGTRLTVT.

A single count supports this clone. The V call is TRBV11-3, the J call TRBJ2-3; TRBD2 matches at 7 bases. CDR3 length: 15 residues. Trimming removed 5 bases from V and 2 bases from J; junction bases left unmatched: 7. Germline-derived CDR1 and CDR2 are SGHNT and YENEEA. CDR3 residues: CASSRMGGITDTQYF. CDR3 DNA sequence: TGTGCCAGCAGCCGAATGGGGGGGATCACAGATACGCAGTATTTT.

V gene TRBV6-5 combines with J gene TRBJ1-6, with 7 bases aligning to TRBD1. The CDR3 totals 12 residues. Per germline, CDR1 MNHEY and CDR2 SVGAGI. J lost 7 bases, V lost 9 bases, and 3 bases had no gene match. The CDR3 nucleotides read TGTGCCAGTAAGACAGGGAATTCACCCCTCCACTTT. Protein: CASKTGNSPLHF.

The V and J genes are TRBV30 and TRBJ2-1; TRBD1 or TRBD2 may be the D gene (5 bases each). The CDR3 is made up of 12 amino acids. V was shortened by 2 bases and J by 13 bases, with 15 bases between the two germline ends. CDR1 GTSNPN and CDR2 SVGIG come from the germline V gene (reference sequence). CDR3 sequence reads: CAWSNAPGPQFF. CDR3 DNA: TGTGCCTGGAGTAACGCTCCGGGACCCCAGTTCTTC. Looking up the rest from reference TRBV30 and TRBJ2-1 gives the full variable domain: SQTIHQWPATLVQPVGSPLSLECTVEGTSNPNLYWYRQAAGRGLQLLFYSVGIGQISSEVPQNLSASRPQDRQFILSSKKLLLSDSGFYLCAWSNAPGPQFFGPGTRLTVL.

V is TRBV6-5 and J is TRBJ2-1; 7 bases fit TRBD1. This CDR3 has 14 residues. V lost 2 bases, J lost 9 bases, and 7 bases stayed unmatched. Germline CDR1 reads MNHEY; CDR2 reads SVGAGI. The CDR3 DNA reads TGTGCCAGCAGTTACCTACAGGGGCTGAGTGAGCAGTTCTTC. It encodes CASSYLQGLSEQFF.

This clone was counted a few times. The chain carries TRBV4-1 and TRBJ2-1; TRBD2 aligns across 12 bases. Looked up from germline, CDR1 is MGHRA and CDR2 is YSYEKL. This CDR3 is 17 amino acids long. V trimming: 2 bases; J trimming: 7 bases; junction bases outside the gene matches: 9. The CDR3, as DNA: TGCGCCAGCAGCCAATCGACTAGCGGGGGCGCCTGGAATGAGCAGTTCTTC. The encoded protein is CASSQSTSGGAWNEQFF.

This rearrangement joins TRBV5-4 to TRBJ1-2, with TRBD1 identical over 7 bases. From germline, CDR1 is SGHNT and CDR2 YYREEE (reference sequence). This CDR3 contains 13 residues. The V gene end was trimmed by 4 bases and the J gene end by 5 bases; junction bases not matched to a gene: 5. This CDR3 reads CASSPRGQYGYTF. In nucleotides, the CDR3 is TGTGCCAGCAGCCCTAGGGGACAGTATGGCTACACCTTC.

This clone was counted a few times. V usage is TRBV4-2 and J usage is TRBJ2-5; weak D call: TRBD2 (6 bases). With 4 bases removed from V and 1 base from J, the gap between germline ends came to 7 bases. The CDR3 contains 13 residues. Germline loops: CDR1 LGHNA, CDR2 YNFKEQ. CDR3 nucleotide sequence: TGTGCCAGCAGCCCGACTAGCCAAGAGACCCAGTACTTC. This codes for CASSPTSQETQYF.

The rearrangement uses TRBV7-8 and TRBJ2-7; 10 bases map to TRBD2. This CDR3 spans 16 amino acids. In germline, CDR1 is SGHVS, CDR2 FQNEAQ. V gave up 4 bases and J gave up 5 bases; unmatched junction bases: 11. The CDR3 nucleotides read TGTGCCAGCAGCTCGGGGGGCGGACTAGCGGAGCACGAGCAGTACTTC. Translated, it gives CASSSGGGLAEHEQYF.

The chain is built from TRBV2 and TRBJ2-1; D gene uncertain. Germline V gene lookup returns CDR1 SNHLY and CDR2 FYNNEI. V lost 3 bases and J 3 bases, leaving 9 bases between the germline ends. This CDR3 contains 14 residues. Here the CDR3 DNA reads TGTGCCAGCAGTGATTTCTGGGACTACAATGAGCAGTTCTTC. Protein product: CASSDFWDYNEQFF.